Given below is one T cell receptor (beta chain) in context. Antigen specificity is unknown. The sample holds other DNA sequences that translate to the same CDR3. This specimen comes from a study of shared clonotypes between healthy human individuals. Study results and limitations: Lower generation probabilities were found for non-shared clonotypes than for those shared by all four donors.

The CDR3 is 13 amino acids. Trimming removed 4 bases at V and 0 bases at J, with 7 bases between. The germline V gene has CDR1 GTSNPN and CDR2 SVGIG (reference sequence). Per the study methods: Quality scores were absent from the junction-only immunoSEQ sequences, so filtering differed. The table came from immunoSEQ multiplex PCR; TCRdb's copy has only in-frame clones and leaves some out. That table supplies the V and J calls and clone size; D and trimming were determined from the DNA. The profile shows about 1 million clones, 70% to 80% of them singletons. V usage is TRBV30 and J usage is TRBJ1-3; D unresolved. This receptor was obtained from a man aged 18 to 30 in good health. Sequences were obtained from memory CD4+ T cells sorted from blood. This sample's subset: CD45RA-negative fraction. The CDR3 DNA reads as TGTGCCTGGACACCGAGCTCTGGAAACACCATATATTTT. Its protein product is CAWTPSSGNTIYF.